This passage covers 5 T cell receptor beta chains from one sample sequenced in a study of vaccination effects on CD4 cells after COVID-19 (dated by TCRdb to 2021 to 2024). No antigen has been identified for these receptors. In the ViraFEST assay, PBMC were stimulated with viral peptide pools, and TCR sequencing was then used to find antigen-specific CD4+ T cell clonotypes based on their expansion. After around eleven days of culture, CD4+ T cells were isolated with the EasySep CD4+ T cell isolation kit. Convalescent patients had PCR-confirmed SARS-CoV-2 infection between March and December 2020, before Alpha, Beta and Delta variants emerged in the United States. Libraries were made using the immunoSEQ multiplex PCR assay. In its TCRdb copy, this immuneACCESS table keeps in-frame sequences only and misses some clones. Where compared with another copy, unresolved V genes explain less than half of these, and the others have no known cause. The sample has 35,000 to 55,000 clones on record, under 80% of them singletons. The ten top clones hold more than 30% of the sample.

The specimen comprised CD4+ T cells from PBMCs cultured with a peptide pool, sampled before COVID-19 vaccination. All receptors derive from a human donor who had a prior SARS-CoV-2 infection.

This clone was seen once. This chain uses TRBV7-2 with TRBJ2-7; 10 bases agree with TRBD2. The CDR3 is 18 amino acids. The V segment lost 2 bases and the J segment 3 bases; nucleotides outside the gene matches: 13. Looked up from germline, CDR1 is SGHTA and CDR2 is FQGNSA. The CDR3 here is CASSLFPLPSGGVYEQYF. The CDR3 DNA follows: TGTGCCAGCAGCTTATTTCCCCTCCCAAGCGGGGGGGTCTACGAGCAGTACTTC.

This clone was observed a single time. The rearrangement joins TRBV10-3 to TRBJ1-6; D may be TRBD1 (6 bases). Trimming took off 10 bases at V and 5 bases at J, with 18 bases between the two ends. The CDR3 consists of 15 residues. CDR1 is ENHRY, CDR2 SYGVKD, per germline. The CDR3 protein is CATFPGTTNNSPLHF. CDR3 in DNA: TGTGCCACCTTTCCCGGGACAACCAATAATTCACCCCTCCACTTT.

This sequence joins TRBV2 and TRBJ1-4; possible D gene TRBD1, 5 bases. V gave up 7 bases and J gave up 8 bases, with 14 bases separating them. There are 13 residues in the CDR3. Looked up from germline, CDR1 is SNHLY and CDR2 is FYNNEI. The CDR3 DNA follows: TGTGCCAGCAAGAGGGACTTGGGGGAAAAACTGTTTTTT. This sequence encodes CASKRDLGEKLFF.

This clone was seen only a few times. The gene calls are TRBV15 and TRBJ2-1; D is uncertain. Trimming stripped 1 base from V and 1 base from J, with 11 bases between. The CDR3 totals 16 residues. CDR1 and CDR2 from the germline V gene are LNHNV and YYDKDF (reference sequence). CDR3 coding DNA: TGTGCCACCAGCAGAGGTATAACGGGTTCCTACAATGAGCAGTTCTTC. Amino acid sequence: CATSRGITGSYNEQFF.

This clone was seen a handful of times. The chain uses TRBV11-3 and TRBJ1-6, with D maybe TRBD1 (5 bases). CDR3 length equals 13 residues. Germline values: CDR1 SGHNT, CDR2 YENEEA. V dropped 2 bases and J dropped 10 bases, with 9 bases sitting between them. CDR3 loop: CASSLTRGSPLHF. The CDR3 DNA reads TGTGCCAGCAGCTTAACGAGGGGATCACCCCTCCACTTT.